This TCR beta chain stems from a study of beta chain features in type 1 diabetes. This clone was detected a few times. The antigen is undetermined. Study-level findings and limits: Over-representation of high TCR-expressing cells was a possible consequence of cDNA sequencing. Researchers caution that PCR might favor shorter templates, equally among patients and controls. Among patients, naive, central memory and Treg TCRB repertoires appeared more similar than among healthy donors. Diminished insertions and augmented deletions at VDJ junctions characterized type 1 diabetes patients. Shortening of TCRB CDR3s, moderate but significant, appeared in all four CD4+ subsets of Type 1 diabetes patients.

The CDR3 extends over 13 amino acids. Germline lookup yields CDR1 MNHNS and CDR2 SASEGT. V was cut by 8 bases and J by 5 bases, with 15 bases left in between. Isolated RNA was reverse transcribed in full, so expressed TCRB transcripts were sequenced. Method: immunoSEQ multiplex PCR; TCRdb's copy keeps in-frame clones and lacks some. The sample carries about 160,000 clones, approximately 8.4% recorded once. The specimen sequenced was central memory CD4+ T cells from blood. This chain joins TRBV6-1 and TRBJ2-5; possible D gene TRBD1, 5 bases. This sequence originates from a man younger than 30 with type 1 diabetes. CDR3 residues: CASGPGAKETQYF. CDR3 DNA: TGTGCCAGCGGACCTGGGGCTAAGGAGACCCAGTACTTC.